A single T cell receptor (beta chain) is shown here with its context. PCR primers comprised 60 Vbeta and 13 Jbeta primers. Profiled with immunoSEQ multiplex PCR; TCRdb holds only in-frame clones, not every one. This sample yields about 82,000 clones, of which about 78% are seen a single time; around 3.4% belongs to the top ten. This record comes from a study of cytomegalovirus exposure and HLA in healthy donors. Sequenced: PBMCs. The TCR originated in a man in his fifties or sixties in good health and CMV-seronegative.

The CDR3 reads CASSSTSGESYEQYF. The CDR3 DNA sequence: TGTGCCAGCAGCTCGACTAGCGGGGAGTCCTACGAGCAGTACTTC. The J gene is TRBJ2-7, the V gene TRBV13, with 11 bases that match TRBD2. J gave up 1 base and V 4 bases, and 3 bases lay outside the gene matches. CDR1 is PRHDT and CDR2 is FYEKMQ in the germline V gene (reference sequence). The CDR3 totals 15 residues.